Listed below are T cell receptor beta chains from one sample, sequenced in a study of control samples from healthy donors and cancer patients. Only in-frame clones appear in the TCRdb table, and some are missing; sequencing was by immunoSEQ multiplex PCR. The profile shows 120,000 to 150,000 clones, roughly 89% of them singletons. Sample: blood. Receptor source: a man under 40 in good health. CDR3s include the opening cysteine and the closing phenylalanine or tryptophan. Each record gives: clone size, D gene, J gene, V gene, CDR3 DNA, CDR3 protein. A D gene is named only where the DNA matches it firmly. Clone size, where shown, is once, few, many, or a class for clones that have expanded.

-,TRBD1,TRBJ2-6,TRBV6-6,TGTGCCAGCAGTCATTCGGACAGGGGGCGGACTGGGGCCAACGTCCTGACTTTC,CASSHSDRGRTGANVLTF
-,TRBD1,TRBJ1-2,TRBV6-5,TGTGCCAGCAGGGACAGGGATCCCTATGGCTACACCTTC,CASRDRDPYGYTF
once,TRBD1,TRBJ1-1,TRBV7-9,TGTGCCAGTGACAGGGTGAACACTGAAGCTTTCTTT,CASDRVNTEAFF
-,TRBD1,TRBJ2-5,TRBV2,TGTGCCAGCAGTTTTGACAGGGGGCTTGGGACCCAGTACTTC,CASSFDRGLGTQYF
-,-,TRBJ2-3,TRBV3-1/TRBV3-2,TGTGCCAGCAGCAAATACCAATATACGCAGTATTTT,CASSKYQYTQYF
once,-,TRBJ1-2,TRBV21-1,TGTGCCAGCAGCAAAGGAAGATTGTGGGCAGTTAGTGGCTACACCTTC,CASSKGRLWAVSGYTF
-,-,TRBJ2-7,TRBV30,TGTGCCTGGAGTACTAGGAACTACGAGCAGTACTTC,CAWSTRNYEQYF
-,TRBD2,TRBJ2-1,TRBV27,TGTGCCAGCAGAGTAGCGGGTTCCTACAATGAGCAGTTCTTC,CASRVAGSYNEQFF
-,TRBD1,TRBJ2-1,TRBV6-1,TGTGCCTGCAGTGAAGGGAGGGGACAGGGCTATAATGAGCAGTTCTTC,CACSEGRGQGYNEQFF
-,TRBD2,TRBJ2-7,TRBV6-5,TGTGCCAGCAGGACCCCCGCTAGCGGCTCCTACGAGCAGTACTTC,CASRTPASGSYEQYF
-,TRBD2,TRBJ2-2,TRBV11-2,TGTGCCAGCCAATTTACGATAGCGGGAGGTACCGGGGAGCTGTTTTTT,CASQFTIAGGTGELFF
-,-,TRBJ1-1,TRBV20-1,TGCAGTGCTAGTGGCATGGGGGCCACTGAAGCTTTCTTT,CSASGMGATEAFF
-,-,TRBJ1-2,TRBV18,TGTGCCAGCTCACCAGGAGGAGGGAGCTGGTCGATTGGCTACACCTTC,CASSPGGGSWSIGYTF
-,-,TRBJ2-3,TRBV6-6,TGTGCCAGCAGTTACTCGCAAAACACAGATACGCAGTATTTT,CASSYSQNTDTQYF
-,-,TRBJ2-3,TRBV28,TGTGCCAGCAGTTTTACGGGTCGCGGATTCACAGATACGCAGTATTTT,CASSFTGRGFTDTQYF
-,-,TRBJ2-7,TRBV18,TGTGCCAGCTCACCAAGTCTAGCGAATACCTACGAGCAGTACTTC,CASSPSLANTYEQYF
-,-,TRBJ2-7,TRBV12-3/TRBV12-4,TGTGCCAGCAGTCGCGAGGGGGGGTACGAGCAGTACTTC,CASSREGGYEQYF
-,TRBD2,TRBJ2-1,TRBV7-3,TGTGCCAGCAGCTCGACTAGCCTATTTCCCAATGAGCAGTTCTTC,CASSSTSLFPNEQFF
-,-,TRBJ2-3,TRBV18,TGTGCCAGCTCACGCGGGGGCACAGATACGCAGTATTTT,CASSRGGTDTQYF
-,-,TRBJ2-3,TRBV6-1,TGTGCCAGCAGTGAAGAAACGGGCGCCGATACGCAGTATTTT,CASSEETGADTQYF
once,TRBD1,TRBJ1-5,TRBV28,TGTGCCAGCAGGCTACAGGGGAAGCAGCCCCAGCATTTT,CASRLQGKQPQHF
-,TRBD2,TRBJ2-2,TRBV2,TGTGCCCGCCAGACTAAGCGGGAGACCACCGGGGAGCTGTTTTTT,CARQTKRETTGELFF
once,TRBD2,TRBJ2-5,TRBV2,TGTGCCAGCAGTGTGGGTTATCGGTTCAGGGAGGGGAAGACCCAGTACTTC,CASSVGYRFREGKTQYF
-,TRBD1,TRBJ1-6,TRBV9,TGTGCCAGCAGCCCCTCTTCGACAGGGCCGTCACCCCTCCACTTT,CASSPSSTGPSPLHF